These 25 T cell receptor beta chains were sequenced from one sample in a study of shared clonotypes between healthy human individuals. TCRdb's table, derived via immunoSEQ multiplex PCR, lists solely in-frame clones and lacks some. The table has 630,000 or so clones, 95% to 98% seen once; the top ten hold around 0.3%. CD45RO-negative CD8 cells positively selected for CCR7 made up the naive population, which excluded terminally differentiated effector memory CD45RA+ cells. The sample comprised naive CD8+ T cells sorted from blood. These receptors originate from a man aged 30-40 years in good health.

On this clone itself: The sample carries other DNA sequences with the same CDR3. The V gene is TRBV27, the J gene TRBJ1-5; D is uncertain. Trimming stripped 3 bases from V and 5 bases from J, with 5 bases between. The CDR3 is 12 residues long. In germline, CDR1 is MNHEY, CDR2 SMNVEV (reference sequence). CDR3: CASSFPDQPQHF. Written as DNA, the CDR3 is TGTGCCAGCAGTTTTCCCGATCAGCCCCAGCATTTT.

Of note for this clone: Other DNA sequences in the same sample also yield this CDR3. The rearrangement uses TRBV11-2 and TRBJ2-5, with D unclear. Trimming removed 5 bases from V and 5 bases from J, with 6 bases in between. The CDR3 is 11 amino acids. The germline gives CDR1 SGHAT, CDR2 FQNNGV. DNA for the CDR3: TGTGCCAGCAGCCTCCGGGAGACCCAGTACTTC. Translation: CASSLRETQYF.

The rearrangement uses TRBV4-3 and TRBJ1-4, with D unclear. Germline CDR1 LGHNA, CDR2 YSLEER. The CDR3 runs 15 residues. Trimming stripped 0 bases from V and 0 bases from J, with 5 bases between. For the CDR3, the DNA is TGCGCCAGCAGCCAAGACCTTGCAACTAATGAAAAACTGTTTTTT. Translating it yields CASSQDLATNEKLFF.

The V gene is TRBV10-2, the J gene TRBJ2-7; TRBD1 matches at 9 bases. The CDR3 length is 15 residues. Germline trimming cut 5 bases from V and 1 base from J; bases unmatched to any gene: 6. Germline V lookup: CDR1 WSHSY, CDR2 SAAADI. The CDR3 reads CASSRPGTGSYEQYF. CDR3 nucleotides: TGCGCCAGCAGTCGCCCCGGGACAGGGTCCTACGAGCAGTACTTC.

The chain links TRBV7-9 to TRBJ2-7; no clear D. CDR1 and CDR2 from the germline V gene are SEHNR and FQNEAQ (reference sequence). V lost 0 bases, J lost 5 bases, and 11 bases lay in between. This CDR3 comprises 14 residues. CDR3 residues: CASSLAGWADEQYF. The CDR3, as DNA: TGTGCCAGCAGCTTAGCCGGTTGGGCCGACGAGCAGTACTTC.

This rearrangement joins TRBV29-1 to TRBJ1-2; 10 bases are shared with TRBD1. Germline trimming cut 6 bases from V and 8 bases from J; bases unmatched to any gene: 9. The V gene's germline CDR1 is SQVTM and CDR2 ANQGSEA. The CDR3 length is 13 residues. The chain's CDR3 is CSVETGGNDGYTF. CDR3 bases: TGCAGCGTCGAGACAGGGGGCAATGACGGCTACACCTTC.

This sequence joins TRBV28 and TRBJ2-7; 8 nucleotides agree with TRBD2. With V trimmed by 2 bases and J by 2 bases, 2 bases remained unmatched. This CDR3 has 14 residues. Germline V CDR1 and CDR2: MDHEN, SYDVKM. CDR3 nucleotide sequence: TGTGCCAGCAGTTTACCAGCGGGAGCCTACGAGCAGTACTTC. It encodes CASSLPAGAYEQYF.

The V gene is TRBV15, the J gene TRBJ2-1; D remains ambiguous. Trimming removed 0 bases at V and 1 base at J, with 7 bases between. The CDR3 runs 15 residues. Looked up from germline, CDR1 is LNHNV and CDR2 is YYDKDF (reference sequence). The CDR3 sequence is CATSREGNSYNEQFF. CDR3 sequence (DNA): TGTGCCACCAGCAGAGAGGGAAATTCCTACAATGAGCAGTTCTTC.

The rearrangement links TRBV4-3 to TRBJ2-2; no firm D call. Trimming shortened V by 0 bases and J by 4 bases, and 6 bases separated the two germline ends. The CDR3 loop spans 14 amino acids. Germline CDR1 and CDR2: LGHNA and YSLEER. CDR3 in amino acids: CASSQDVATGELFF. The CDR3 DNA follows: TGCGCCAGCAGCCAAGATGTCGCCACCGGGGAGCTGTTTTTT.

The DNA of the CDR3 is TGCAGTGCTAGAGATGAGGTTGAAGCTTTCTTT. It specifies CSARDEVEAFF. This rearrangement joins TRBV20-1 to TRBJ1-1; the D is unclear. V shed 0 bases and J shed 7 bases, with 6 bases lying between them. Germline CDR1 and CDR2: DFQATT and SNEGSKA (reference sequence). CDR3 length: 11 amino acids.

This clone was counted once. The J gene is TRBJ2-4, the V gene TRBV19; 7 bases map to TRBD2. The CDR3 runs to 16 residues. V lost 1 base and J lost 3; bases outside the gene matches: 6. Germline V gene sequence: CDR1 LNHDA, CDR2 SQIVND (reference sequence). CDR3 coding DNA: TGTGCCAGTAGTATAGTGCTAGCGGCAGTCAAAAACATTCAGTACTTC. It codes for CASSIVLAAVKNIQYF.

The chain joins TRBV4-1 to TRBJ2-5, with D perhaps matching TRBD2 (6 bases). CDR1 MGHRA and CDR2 YSYEKL come from the germline V gene. This CDR3 contains 14 residues. V shed 1 base and J shed 0 bases, with 6 bases lying between them. The CDR3 loop reads CASSQGGNQETQYF. In nucleotides, the CDR3 is TGCGCCAGCAGCCAAGGCGGGAACCAAGAGACCCAGTACTTC.

The V and J genes are TRBV7-9 and TRBJ2-3, with 9 bases aligning to TRBD1. This CDR3 contains 15 residues. Losses at the gene ends were 5 bases for V and 2 bases for J; bases not matched to a gene: 5. Germline assignment: CDR1 SEHNR and CDR2 FQNEAQ (reference sequence). The CDR3 protein is CASSTRTGVTDTQYF. The CDR3 nucleotides are TGTGCCAGCAGCACCCGGACAGGGGTCACAGATACGCAGTATTTT.

CDR3 region: CATSSLIWRENDSGELFF. CDR3 sequence (DNA): TGTGCCACCAGCAGTTTAATTTGGCGGGAGAACGATAGCGGGGAGCTGTTTTTT. The gene calls are TRBV15 and TRBJ2-2, with 7 bases matching TRBD2. Trimming took 3 bases from V and 7 from J; bases not matched to a gene: 17. Germline CDR1 LNHNV, CDR2 YYDKDF (reference sequence). There are 18 residues in the CDR3.

The chain carries TRBV5-1 and TRBJ2-1; D is ambiguous. From germline, CDR1 is SGHRS and CDR2 YFSETQ. Trimming took off 1 base at V and 3 bases at J, with 2 bases between the two ends. The CDR3 runs 12 residues. The CDR3: CASSLIYNEQFF. In DNA, the CDR3 is TGCGCCAGCAGCTTGATCTACAATGAGCAGTTCTTC.

The gene calls are TRBV29-1 and TRBJ2-1; 11 bases are a match to TRBD2. The CDR3 runs 16 residues. J gave up 7 bases and V 5 bases, and 13 bases lay outside the gene matches. Per the germline V gene, CDR1 is SQVTM and CDR2 is ANQGSEA. CDR3 sequence: CSVLLAGAGLVNEQFF. DNA of the CDR3: TGCAGCGTTTTACTAGCGGGAGCTGGGTTGGTGAATGAGCAGTTCTTC.

The rearrangement uses TRBV10-3 and TRBJ1-4; no definite D call. The CDR3 has 14 residues. V lost 0 bases and J lost 5, with 7 bases in between. Per germline, CDR1 ENHRY and CDR2 SYGVKD. The CDR3 loop is CAISESGLNEKLFF. Here the CDR3 DNA reads TGTGCCATCAGTGAGTCAGGGCTGAATGAAAAACTGTTTTTT.

The chain couples TRBV6-5 to TRBJ1-1; no clear D. The CDR3 is 15 amino acids. V lost 0 bases and J lost 4, with 12 bases in between. CDR1 MNHEY and CDR2 SVGAGI come from the germline V gene. CDR3 sequence: CASSYSGGSGTEAFF. The CDR3 bases are TGTGCCAGCAGTTACTCGGGTGGGTCGGGCACTGAAGCTTTCTTT.

The CDR3 is CASSPTREQVPNEKLFF. CDR3 DNA: TGTGCCAGCAGCCCCACCCGCGAACAGGTTCCTAATGAAAAACTGTTTTTT. The genes are TRBV27 and TRBJ1-4; tentative D call: TRBD1 (5 bases). From germline, CDR1 is MNHEY and CDR2 SMNVEV (reference sequence). CDR3 size: 17 residues. With 6 bases removed from V and 3 bases from J, the gap between germline ends came to 20 bases. Full variable domain (remainder filled in from reference TRBV27 and TRBJ1-4): EAQVTQNPRYLITVTGKKLTVTCSQNMNHEYMSWYRQDPGLGLRQIYYSMNVEVTDKGDVPEGYKVSRKEKRNFPLILESPSPNQTSLYFCASSPTREQVPNEKLFFGSGTQLSVL.

The chain recombines TRBV7-9 with TRBJ2-5, with D possibly being TRBD1 or TRBD2 (5 bases each). V was trimmed by 7 bases and J by 4 bases, leaving 16 bases between them. The CDR3 runs to 14 residues. Germline V gene sequence: CDR1 SEHNR, CDR2 FQNEAQ (reference sequence). The DNA of the CDR3 is TGTGCCAGCATCCAAGCGAGGGACGGAGAGACCCAGTACTTC. Its protein product is CASIQARDGETQYF.

This sequence joins TRBV7-9 and TRBJ2-7, with 8 bases fitting TRBD1. Per the germline V gene, CDR1 is SEHNR and CDR2 is FQNEAQ (reference sequence). V lost 7 bases and J lost 3; bases outside the gene matches: 8. The CDR3 has 14 amino acids. The CDR3 loop reads CASTREDRVYEQYF. The CDR3 nucleotides are TGTGCCAGCACCAGAGAGGACAGGGTCTACGAGCAGTACTTC.

The chain combines TRBV14 with TRBJ2-1; no definite D call. Trimming removed 0 bases at V and 14 bases at J, with 11 bases between. The CDR3 extends over 12 amino acids. Per germline, CDR1 SGHDN and CDR2 FVKESK. The CDR3 nucleotides read TGTGCCAGCAGCCAAGATCAGCGCTCGGAGTTCTTC. It encodes CASSQDQRSEFF. The whole variable domain, filled in from reference TRBV14 and TRBJ2-1, reads EAGVTQFPSHSVIEKGQTVTLRCDPISGHDNLYWYRRVMGKEIKFLLHFVKESKQDESGMPNNRFLAERTGGTYSTLKVQPAELEDSGVYFCASSQDQRSEFFGPGTRLTVL.

This clone was seen a single time. For the CDR3, the DNA is TGTGCCATCAGTGACTTCGAGCGGGAGGACGACAATGAGCAGTTCTTC. Translated: CAISDFEREDDNEQFF. The chain joins TRBV10-3 to TRBJ2-1, with 9 nucleotides matching TRBD2. Looked up from germline, CDR1 is ENHRY and CDR2 is SYGVKD. The trim removed 3 bases at V and 5 bases at J, leaving 8 bases unmatched. The CDR3 spans 16 residues.

The chain combines TRBV11-2 with TRBJ2-7; TRBD2 aligns across 11 bases. Germline trimming cut 5 bases from V and 3 bases from J; bases unmatched to any gene: 6. Germline V gene lookup returns CDR1 SGHAT and CDR2 FQNNGV. CDR3 length: 15 residues. The CDR3 DNA follows: TGTGCCAGCAGCGAAGCTAGCGGGAGGATCTACGAGCAGTACTTC. Encoded protein: CASSEASGRIYEQYF. Full variable domain (outside the CDR3, taken from reference TRBV11-2 and TRBJ2-7): EAGVAQSPRYKIIEKRQSVAFWCNPISGHATLYWYQQILGQGPKLLIQFQNNGVVDDSQLPKDRFSAERLKGVDSTLKIQPAKLEDSAVYLCASSEASGRIYEQYFGPGTRLTVT.

The chain carries TRBV19 and TRBJ2-7, with D possibly being TRBD1 (6 bases). The germline gives CDR1 LNHDA, CDR2 SQIVND (reference sequence). The V gene lost 4 bases and the J gene lost 6 bases, with 16 bases spanning the gap. The CDR3 is 14 residues long. The CDR3 here is CASSKGERPLEQYF. In DNA form, the CDR3 reads TGTGCCAGTAGTAAGGGGGAGCGGCCCCTCGAGCAGTACTTC.